These 18 T cell receptor beta chains came from one sample sequenced in a study of shared clonotypes between healthy human individuals. The table came from immunoSEQ multiplex PCR; TCRdb's copy has only in-frame clones and leaves some out. The repertoire holds 2.5 million or so clones, around 94% seen once, with over 0.12% in the top ten. What was sequenced was naive CD4+ T cells sorted from blood. The subset denotes: CD45RA+ positively selected. These receptor sequences come from a man between 18 and 35 years old in good health.

The chain links TRBV19 to TRBJ1-1; D perhaps matches TRBD1 (5 bases). From germline, CDR1 is LNHDA and CDR2 SQIVND (reference sequence). The CDR3 sequence is 11 residues long. The V end was cut by 6 bases, the J end by 7 bases, with 9 bases between. This chain's CDR3 is CASREGYEAFF. DNA for the CDR3: TGTGCCAGTAGAGAGGGGTATGAAGCTTTCTTT.

The chain couples TRBV5-1 to TRBJ2-3, with 7 positions matching TRBD2. Losses at the gene ends were 7 bases for V and 2 bases for J; bases not matched to a gene: 7. This CDR3 has 14 amino acids. In germline, CDR1 is SGHRS, CDR2 YFSETQ. CDR3: CASGKGDYTDTQYF. In DNA, the CDR3 is TGCGCCAGCGGAAAAGGGGACTACACAGATACGCAGTATTTT.

On this clone itself: An end of the junction does not agree with germline; a read error may underlie this. The chain joins TRBV7-7 to TRBJ2-7; 13 bases agree with TRBD2. Germline CDR1 SSHAT, CDR2 FNYEAQ (reference sequence). This CDR3 is built from 16 residues. CDR3 in amino acids: CASSLTSGGPAYEQYF. CDR3 coding DNA: TGTGCTAGCAGCCTGACTAGCGGGGGGCCAGCCTACGAGCAGTACTTC.

J is TRBJ1-5 and V is TRBV7-6, with TRBD1 identical over 7 bases. The germline V gene encodes CDR1 SGHVS and CDR2 FNYEAQ. The CDR3 sequence is 14 residues long. The V gene end was trimmed by 5 bases and the J gene end by 7 bases; junction bases not matched to a gene: 8. DNA for the CDR3: TGTGCCAGCAGCCCCAGTGACAGGGAACAGCCCCAGCATTTT. Translating gives CASSPSDREQPQHF.

The gene calls are TRBV6-5 and TRBJ1-2, with D perhaps matching TRBD1 (5 bases). Germline V gene lookup returns CDR1 MNHEY and CDR2 SVGAGI. The CDR3 has 15 amino acids. V was pared by 6 bases and J by 0 bases, with 14 bases between. The CDR3 loop is CASSRLGAANYGYTF. The CDR3 coding sequence is TGTGCCAGCAGCCGCTTAGGGGCTGCTAACTATGGCTACACCTTC.

The chain's CDR3 is CAISDPGATEAFF. As DNA, the CDR3 is TGTGCCATCAGCGATCCGGGGGCCACTGAAGCTTTCTTT. The rearrangement joins TRBV10-3 to TRBJ1-1, with TRBD1 as a possible D gene (6 bases). V lost 6 bases to trimming and J lost 4 bases, with 12 bases between them. CDR1 is ENHRY and CDR2 is SYGVKD in the germline V gene. CDR3 length: 13 amino acids.

The chain carries TRBV10-2 and TRBJ1-1, with 7 nucleotides matching TRBD1. This CDR3 has 13 amino acids. Germline lookup yields CDR1 WSHSY and CDR2 SAAADI. Losses at the gene ends were 7 bases for V and 5 bases for J; bases not matched to a gene: 7. This CDR3 is CASNPTGVTEAFF. The CDR3 DNA sequence: TGCGCCAGCAATCCCACAGGGGTTACTGAAGCTTTCTTT.

J is TRBJ1-6 and V is TRBV9, with no clear D. The CDR3 contains 15 residues. From germline, CDR1 is SGDLS and CDR2 YYNGEE. The V gene lost 3 bases and the J gene lost 1 base, with 8 bases spanning the gap. CDR3 residues: CASSADTSYNSPLHF. CDR3 DNA sequence: TGTGCCAGCAGCGCCGACACTTCCTATAATTCACCCCTCCACTTT.

This clone was seen only once. The chain is built from TRBV4-1 and TRBJ1-4; TRBD1 might be the D (6 bases). Germline loops: CDR1 MGHRA, CDR2 YSYEKL. V dropped 2 bases and J dropped 4 bases, with 17 bases sitting between them. The CDR3 runs 17 residues. The CDR3 DNA is TGCGCCAGCAGCCAATTGACTCGGACAGTGATTAATGAAAAACTGTTTTTT. This encodes CASSQLTRTVINEKLFF.

The chain uses TRBV4-2 and TRBJ1-3; D is perhaps TRBD1 (5 bases). Trimming removed 1 base at V and 4 bases at J, with 11 bases between. The CDR3 length is 15 residues. The germline gives CDR1 LGHNA, CDR2 YNFKEQ. The CDR3 loop reads CASSQAGGDGNTIYF. CDR3 in DNA: TGTGCCAGCAGCCAAGCGGGTGGGGACGGAAACACCATATATTTT.

The V call is TRBV5-4, the J call TRBJ2-2, with unresolved D. V lost 3 bases, J lost 4 bases, and 7 bases lay in between. CDR1 is SGHNT and CDR2 is YYREEE in the germline V gene (reference sequence). This CDR3 spans 13 amino acids. The CDR3 region is CASSYDTTGELFF. DNA for the CDR3: TGTGCCAGCAGCTATGACACCACCGGGGAGCTGTTTTTT.

V usage is TRBV27 and J usage is TRBJ2-1; 8 positions agree with TRBD2. Germline CDR1 reads MNHEY; CDR2 reads SMNVEV (reference sequence). This CDR3 has 16 residues. Losses at the gene ends were 1 base for V and 5 bases for J; bases not matched to a gene: 7. CDR3 in amino acids: CASSLWSGGTHNEQFF. The CDR3 nucleotides are TGTGCCAGCAGTTTATGGTCGGGGGGGACCCACAATGAGCAGTTCTTC.

In nucleotides, the CDR3 is TGTGCCTGGGGACAGGGGGAGAATAATTCACCCCTCCACTTT. Its translation is CAWGQGENNSPLHF. The J gene is TRBJ1-6, the V gene TRBV30; 10 nucleotides align to TRBD1. The CDR3 loop spans 14 amino acids. With V trimmed by 5 bases and J by 5 bases, 3 bases remained unmatched. Per germline, CDR1 GTSNPN and CDR2 SVGIG (reference sequence).

This chain connects TRBV5-1 to TRBJ2-2; weak D call: TRBD2 (6 bases). Trimming stripped 0 bases from V and 3 bases from J, with 9 bases between. The germline gives CDR1 SGHRS, CDR2 YFSETQ. CDR3 length: 15 residues. The CDR3 DNA sequence: TGCGCCAGCAGCTTGGCATGGGGGGACACCGGGGAGCTGTTTTTT. Amino acids: CASSLAWGDTGELFF.

The rearrangement joins TRBV30 to TRBJ1-3; no definite D call. V shed 0 bases and J shed 0 bases, with 6 bases lying between them. There are 14 residues in the CDR3. Germline V gene sequence: CDR1 GTSNPN, CDR2 SVGIG (reference sequence). The chain's CDR3 is CAWSVQASGNTIYF. The CDR3 nucleotides are TGTGCCTGGAGTGTCCAAGCCTCTGGAAACACCATATATTTT.

The V call is TRBV5-6, the J call TRBJ1-3, with 9 bases that match TRBD1. Trimming took 4 bases from V and 2 from J; bases not matched to a gene: 4. CDR1 is SGHDT and CDR2 is YYEEEE in the germline V gene. CDR3 length equals 15 residues. CDR3 bases: TGTGCCAGCAGCATTGGGACAGGGACTGGAAACACCATATATTTT. Its translation: CASSIGTGTGNTIYF. The full variable domain, completed using reference TRBV5-6 and TRBJ1-3, is DAGVTQSPTHLIKTRGQQVTLRCSPKSGHDTVSWYQQALGQGPQFIFQYYEEEERQRGNFPDRFSGHQFPNYSSELNVNALLLGDSALYLCASSIGTGTGNTIYFGEGSWLTVV.

This chain joins TRBV10-3 and TRBJ1-5, with D tentatively TRBD1 (6 bases). Germline V gene lookup returns CDR1 ENHRY and CDR2 SYGVKD. The CDR3 is made up of 13 amino acids. Between the trimmed V and J ends, which lost 6 bases and 4 bases, there was a span of 10 bases. Here the CDR3 reads CAIRGTTNQPQHF. CDR3 bases: TGTGCCATCAGGGGGACAACAAATCAGCCCCAGCATTTT.

The chain joins TRBV14 to TRBJ1-3, with D unclear. V was trimmed by 1 base and J by 1 base, leaving 5 bases between them. This CDR3 has 14 amino acids. CDR1 SGHDN and CDR2 FVKESK come from the germline V gene. This CDR3 reads CASSQVPSGNTIYF. Written as DNA, the CDR3 is TGTGCCAGCAGCCAAGTCCCTTCTGGAAACACCATATATTTT.